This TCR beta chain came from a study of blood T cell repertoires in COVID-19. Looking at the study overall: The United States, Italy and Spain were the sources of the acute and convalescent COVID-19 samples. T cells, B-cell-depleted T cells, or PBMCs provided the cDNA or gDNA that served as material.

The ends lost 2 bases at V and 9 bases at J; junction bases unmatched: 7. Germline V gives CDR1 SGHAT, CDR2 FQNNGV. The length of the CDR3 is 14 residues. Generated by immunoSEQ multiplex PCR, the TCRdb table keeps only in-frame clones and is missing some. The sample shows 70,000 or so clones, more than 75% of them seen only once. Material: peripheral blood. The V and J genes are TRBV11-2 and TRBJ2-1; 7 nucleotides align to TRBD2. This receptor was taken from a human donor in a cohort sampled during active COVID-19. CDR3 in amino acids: CASSLQPSGGEQFF. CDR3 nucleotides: TGTGCCAGCAGCTTACAACCTAGCGGCGGTGAGCAGTTCTTC.